The clone carrying this T cell receptor (beta chain) was seen only a few times. This may be a read error: a much more frequent sequence differs by one nucleotide. The germline CDR1 and CDR2 sequences are GTSNPN and SVGIG (reference sequence). The CDR3 consists of 17 residues. V trimming: 4 bases; J trimming: 7 bases; junction bases outside the gene matches: 18. These data originate in a study of tumor-infiltrating lymphocytes in primary liver carcinoma. The approximately 17-32 mg bulk tissue piece was not sorted before simultaneous RNA and DNA extraction. TCR beta cDNA was prepared out of 500 ng total RNA by means of a constant-region primer. Sequencing libraries for TCR beta derived from three nested multiplex PCR rounds that used slightly modified ARM-PCR. The first two PCR rounds used TRBV1-TRBV30 primers with a Cbeta primer, about 9 cycles each. TCRdb re-called the multiplex PCR reads with MiXCR, one entry per CDR3 protein. The sample holds approximately 40,000 distinct CDR3 sequences; around 72% are singletons and the top ten take approximately 20%.

The source of this sequence is a man in his forties or fifties with primary liver carcinoma and hepatitis B virus infection. The chain couples TRBV30 to TRBJ1-5; 8 bases align to TRBD1. Sequencing was done on a sample of liver tumor tissue from sampling region 2. Subset denoted: tumor region T2, inferior pole. The CDR3 DNA reads as TGTGCCTGGAATGGGAAACAGGGGGTCCTCATCGGGCAGCCCCAGCATTTT. Amino acid sequence: CAWNGKQGVLIGQPQHF.